The 13 T cell receptor beta chains given below trace back to one sample, sequenced in a study of post-analysis software for immune sequencing data. Antigen specificity for these receptors is unknown. Unique molecular identifiers were carried by the TCR beta cDNA libraries. TCRdb re-analysed the PCR reads in MiXCR, keeping a single row per CDR3 protein. Among a few hundred thousand distinct CDR3 sequences listed, less than 40% were seen once. Findings and caveats of the study: Patients had higher frequencies than controls of roughly 5 TRBV segments, including TRBV5-6, TRBV5-1 and TRBV20-1.

The specimen was blood. The receptors were sampled from a girl aged 5-17 years with multiple sclerosis.

The chain uses TRBV10-3 and TRBJ2-3; D unclear. This CDR3 contains 11 residues. Per germline, CDR1 ENHRY and CDR2 SYGVKD. The ends were cut back, 9 bases at V and 2 bases at J, with 6 bases in the middle. CDR3 protein: CAIRITDTQYF. CDR3 bases: TGTGCCATTCGTATCACAGATACGCAGTATTTT.

This clonotype was recorded once. The chain joins TRBV7-8 to TRBJ2-3; 12 bases are a match to TRBD2. CDR3 length equals 16 residues. Germline V gene lookup returns CDR1 SGHVS and CDR2 FQNEAQ. V lost 5 bases to trimming and J lost 9 bases; unmatched junction nucleotides: 12. This CDR3 is CASSDRTSGAFGTQYF. CDR3 coding DNA: TGTGCCAGCAGCGACCGGACTAGCGGGGCCTTCGGGACGCAGTATTTT. Filled out from reference TRBV7-8 and TRBJ2-3, the complete variable domain reads GAGVSQSPRYKVAKRGQDVALRCDPISGHVSLFWYQQALGQGPEFLTYFQNEAQLDKSGLPSDRFFAERPEGSVSTLKIQRTQQEDSAVYLCASSDRTSGAFGTQYFGPGTRLTVL.

V is TRBV9 and J is TRBJ2-1, with D unclear. V dropped 4 bases and J dropped 10 bases, with 12 bases sitting between them. The CDR3 contains 12 residues. Germline CDR1 and CDR2: SGDLS and YYNGEE. For the CDR3, the DNA is TGTGCCAGCAGCATCGGAGATTGGGAGCAGTTCTTC. Translation: CASSIGDWEQFF.

This clonotype was observed many times. The rearrangement uses TRBV7-2 and TRBJ2-1; tentatively, D is TRBD2 (6 bases). The CDR3 runs to 15 residues. The V gene's germline CDR1 is SGHTA and CDR2 FQGNSA. Trimming cost V 8 bases and J 5 bases, with 19 bases left between them. The CDR3 region has the DNA TGTGCCAGCGGCCCACGGGAGACATTGAACAATGAGCAGTTCTTC. This codes for CASGPRETLNNEQFF.

This clonotype showed up many times. The rearrangement uses TRBV3-1 and TRBJ1-6; TRBD1 matches at 9 bases. The J segment lost 6 bases and the V segment lost 1 base, leaving 7 bases of the junction unmatched. CDR1 and CDR2 (germline): LGHDT, YNNKEL (reference sequence). The CDR3 runs 17 residues. This CDR3 is CASSQGAGTGFNSPLHF. In DNA form, the CDR3 reads TGTGCCAGCAGCCAAGGCGCCGGGACAGGGTTTAATTCACCCCTCCACTTT. Using reference TRBV3-1 and TRBJ1-6 for the parts outside the CDR3, the full variable domain is DTAVSQTPKYLVTQMGNDKSIKCEQNLGHDTMYWYKQDSKKFLKIMFSYNNKELIINETVPNRFSPKSPDKAHLNLHINSLELGDSAVYFCASSQGAGTGFNSPLHFGNGTRLTVT.

Turning to this clonotype: A read error may explain this, as a much larger clone is one base away. V gene TRBV29-1 combines with J gene TRBJ1-2, with D hard to call. Trimming removed 5 bases from V and 8 bases from J, with 12 bases in between. In germline, CDR1 is SQVTM, CDR2 ANQGSEA. CDR3 length equals 11 residues. The CDR3 DNA reads TGCAGCGTTCAGTCTCGTTTGGGCTACACCTTC. Residues: CSVQSRLGYTF.

The V call is TRBV30, the J call TRBJ2-1, with 9 bases lining up with TRBD1. There are 12 residues in the CDR3. Germline V CDR1 and CDR2: GTSNPN, SVGIG (reference sequence). V trimming: 4 bases; J trimming: 7 bases; junction bases outside the gene matches: 2. The CDR3 is CAWKGTGNEQFF. Here the CDR3 DNA reads TGTGCCTGGAAGGGGACAGGGAATGAGCAGTTCTTC. Full variable domain (remainder filled in from reference TRBV30 and TRBJ2-1): SQTIHQWPATLVQPVGSPLSLECTVEGTSNPNLYWYRQAAGRGLQLLFYSVGIGQISSEVPQNLSASRPQDRQFILSSKKLLLSDSGFYLCAWKGTGNEQFFGPGTRLTVL.

This clonotype was counted only a few times. The chain links TRBV18 to TRBJ1-6, with 7 bases matching TRBD1. V shed 0 bases and J 6 bases; nucleotides not matched to a gene: 5. CDR3 length equals 16 residues. Germline V gives CDR1 KGHSH, CDR2 LQKENI. CDR3 protein: CASSPPTGVGNSPLHF. The CDR3 region has the DNA TGTGCCAGCTCACCACCCACAGGGGTCGGTAATTCACCCCTCCACTTT.

V is TRBV7-8 and J is TRBJ2-6; TRBD2 matches 12 bases. The CDR3 covers 20 residues. The germline V gene has CDR1 SGHVS and CDR2 FQNEAQ. V shed 6 bases and J 1 base; nucleotides not matched to a gene: 13. Here the CDR3 DNA reads TGTGCCAGCAGTCCTAGGGCAGTTGGACTAGCGGGATCTGGGGCCAACGTCCTGACTTTC. Its protein is CASSPRAVGLAGSGANVLTF.

The chain employs TRBV5-1 and TRBJ1-2; 9 bases map to TRBD1. The CDR3 covers 16 residues. J was trimmed by 7 bases and V by 4 bases; bases with no gene match: 14. CDR1 and CDR2 from the germline V gene are SGHRS and YFSETQ. Here the CDR3 DNA reads TGCGCCAGCAGCGAACAGGGGACAGGGACGGTTGCTGGCTACACCTTC. It specifies CASSEQGTGTVAGYTF. Variable domain in full (rest from reference TRBV5-1 and TRBJ1-2): KAGVTQTPRYLIKTRGQQVTLSCSPISGHRSVSWYQQTPGQGLQFLFEYFSETQRNKGNFPGRFSGRQFSNSRSEMNVSTLELGDSALYLCASSEQGTGTVAGYTFGSGTRLTVV.

V is TRBV6-5 and J is TRBJ1-6, with TRBD1 identical over 9 bases. The CDR3 loop spans 18 amino acids. Looked up from germline, CDR1 is MNHEY and CDR2 is SVGAGI. Trimming took 2 bases from V and 7 from J; bases not matched to a gene: 12. CDR3 nucleotide sequence: TGTGCCAGCAGTTACAGGGGGACAGGGATGGTGTGGAATTCACCCCTCCACTTT. This encodes CASSYRGTGMVWNSPLHF.

The chain joins TRBV24-1 to TRBJ2-3; 10 bases line up with TRBD2. Looked up from germline, CDR1 is KGHDR and CDR2 is SFDVKD. Germline trimming cut 4 bases from V and 5 bases from J; bases unmatched to any gene: 2. The CDR3 sequence is 14 residues long. This CDR3 is CATSDTSGKDTQYF. The CDR3 nucleotides are TGTGCCACCAGTGACACTAGCGGGAAAGATACGCAGTATTTT.

This clonotype was counted a single time. A clone one base away is much larger, so this may be a read error. The conserved phenylalanine or tryptophan normally closing the CDR3 is absent here, so this likely arose from a read error. The chain has TRBV6-2 or TRBV6-3 and TRBJ2-1, with 8 bases that match TRBD1. This CDR3 has 13 amino acids. CDR1 and CDR2 (germline): MNHEY, SVGEGT. The V segment lost 4 bases and the J segment 13 bases; nucleotides outside the gene matches: 9. CDR3 in amino acids: CASSSFPTGDQFL. DNA of the CDR3: TGTGCCAGCAGTTCCTTCCCGACAGGGGATCAGTTCCTC.